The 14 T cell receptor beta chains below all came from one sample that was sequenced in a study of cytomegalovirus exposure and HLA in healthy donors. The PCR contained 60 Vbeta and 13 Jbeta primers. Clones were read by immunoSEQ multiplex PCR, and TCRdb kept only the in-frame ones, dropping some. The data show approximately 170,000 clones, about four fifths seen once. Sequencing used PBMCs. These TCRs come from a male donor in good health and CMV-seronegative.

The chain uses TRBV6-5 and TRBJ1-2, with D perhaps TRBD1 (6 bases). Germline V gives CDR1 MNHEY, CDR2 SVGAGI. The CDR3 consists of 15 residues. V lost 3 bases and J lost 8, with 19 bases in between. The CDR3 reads CASSYGSRGRGGYTF. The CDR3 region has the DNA TGTGCCAGCAGTTATGGTTCGCGGGGGCGTGGGGGCTACACCTTC.

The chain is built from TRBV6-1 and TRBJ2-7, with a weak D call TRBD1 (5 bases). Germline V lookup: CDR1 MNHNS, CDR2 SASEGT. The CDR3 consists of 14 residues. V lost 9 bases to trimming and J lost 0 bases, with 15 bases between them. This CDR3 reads CASGHTSSSYEQYF. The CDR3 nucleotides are TGTGCCAGTGGACATACGTCGAGCTCCTACGAGCAGTACTTC.

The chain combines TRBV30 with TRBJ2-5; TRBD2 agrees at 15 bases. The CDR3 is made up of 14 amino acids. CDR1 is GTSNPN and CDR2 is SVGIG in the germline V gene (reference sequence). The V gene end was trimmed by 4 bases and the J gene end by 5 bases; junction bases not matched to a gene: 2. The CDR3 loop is CAWTGLAGGETQYF. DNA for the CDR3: TGTGCCTGGACCGGACTAGCGGGAGGGGAGACCCAGTACTTC.

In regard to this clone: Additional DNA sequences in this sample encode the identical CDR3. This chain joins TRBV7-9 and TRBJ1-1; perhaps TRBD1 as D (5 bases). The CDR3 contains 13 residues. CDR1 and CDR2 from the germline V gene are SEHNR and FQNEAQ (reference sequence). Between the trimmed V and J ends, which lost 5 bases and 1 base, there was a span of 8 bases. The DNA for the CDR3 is TGTGCCAGCAGCCTACAGGCGAACACTGAAGCTTTCTTT. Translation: CASSLQANTEAFF.

Here the CDR3 DNA reads TGCGCCAGCAGCCACTCACAAAACACCGGGGAGCTGTTTTTT. Its translation is CASSHSQNTGELFF. The chain has TRBV4-1 and TRBJ2-2, with D unresolved. Germline V gives CDR1 MGHRA, CDR2 YSYEKL. This CDR3 spans 14 amino acids. Trimming shortened V by 3 bases and J by 2 bases, and 7 bases separated the two germline ends.

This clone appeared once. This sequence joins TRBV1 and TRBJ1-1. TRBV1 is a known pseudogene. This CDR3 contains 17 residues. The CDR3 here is CTSSPRNARGINTEAFF. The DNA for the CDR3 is TGCACCAGCAGCCCAAGGAACGCGCGGGGTATTAACACTGAAGCTTTCTTT.

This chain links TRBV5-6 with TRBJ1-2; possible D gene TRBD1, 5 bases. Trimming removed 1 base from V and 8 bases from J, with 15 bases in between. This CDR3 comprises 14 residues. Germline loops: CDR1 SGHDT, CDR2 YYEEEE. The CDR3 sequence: CASSLIGGKGGYTF. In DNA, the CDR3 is TGTGCCAGCAGCTTGATCGGGGGGAAGGGCGGCTACACCTTC.

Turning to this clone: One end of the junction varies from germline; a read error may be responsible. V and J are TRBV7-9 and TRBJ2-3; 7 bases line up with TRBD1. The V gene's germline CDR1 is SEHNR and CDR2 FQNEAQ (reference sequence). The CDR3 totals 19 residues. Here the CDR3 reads CSSSGTKIDRVVYTDTQYF. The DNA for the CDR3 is TGTTCCAGCAGCGGAACCAAAATAGACAGGGTAGTATACACAGATACGCAGTATTTT. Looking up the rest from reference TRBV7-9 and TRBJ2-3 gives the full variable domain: DTGVSQNPRHKITKRGQNVTFRCDPISEHNRLYWYRQTLGQGPEFLTYFQNEAQLEKSRLLSDRFSAERPKGSFSTLEIQRTEQGDSAMYLCSSSGTKIDRVVYTDTQYFGPGTRLTVL.

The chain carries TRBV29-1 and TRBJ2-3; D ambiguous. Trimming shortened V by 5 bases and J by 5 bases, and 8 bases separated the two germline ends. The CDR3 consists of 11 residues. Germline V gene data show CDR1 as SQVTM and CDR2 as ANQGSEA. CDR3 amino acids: CSVPVVDTQYF. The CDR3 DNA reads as TGCAGCGTTCCAGTGGTAGATACGCAGTATTTT.

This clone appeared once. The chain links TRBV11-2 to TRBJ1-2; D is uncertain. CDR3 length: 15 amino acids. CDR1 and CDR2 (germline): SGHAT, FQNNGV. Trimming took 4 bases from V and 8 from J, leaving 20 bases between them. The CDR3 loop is CASSSAREFFYGYTF. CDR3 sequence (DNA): TGTGCCAGCAGCTCCGCCCGGGAATTCTTCTACGGCTACACCTTC.

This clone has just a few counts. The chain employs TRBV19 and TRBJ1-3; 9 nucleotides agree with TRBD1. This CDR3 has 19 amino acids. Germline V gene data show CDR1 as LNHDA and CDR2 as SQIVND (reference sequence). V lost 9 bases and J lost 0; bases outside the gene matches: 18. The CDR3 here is CASRPLDRGITTSGNTIYF. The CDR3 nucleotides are TGTGCCAGCAGACCCCTGGACAGGGGAATAACTACCTCTGGAAACACCATATATTTT.

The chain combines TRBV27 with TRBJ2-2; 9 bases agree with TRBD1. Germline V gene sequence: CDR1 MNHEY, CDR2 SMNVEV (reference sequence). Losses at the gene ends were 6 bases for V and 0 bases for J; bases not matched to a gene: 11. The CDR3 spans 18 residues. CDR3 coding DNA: TGTGCCAGCAGCCCCCCGGGACAGGGCCCCGCGAACACCGGGGAGCTGTTTTTT. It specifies CASSPPGQGPANTGELFF.

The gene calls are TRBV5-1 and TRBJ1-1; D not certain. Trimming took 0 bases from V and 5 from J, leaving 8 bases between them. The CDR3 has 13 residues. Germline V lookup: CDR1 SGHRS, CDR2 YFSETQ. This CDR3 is CASSLERGTEAFF. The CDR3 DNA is TGCGCCAGCAGCTTGGAACGCGGGACTGAAGCTTTCTTT.

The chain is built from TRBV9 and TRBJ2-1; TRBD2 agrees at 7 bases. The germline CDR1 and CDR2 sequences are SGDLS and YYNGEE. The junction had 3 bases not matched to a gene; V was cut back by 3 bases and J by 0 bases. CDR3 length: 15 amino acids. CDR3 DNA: TGTGCCAGCAGCGCGGGAGGCAGCTCCTACAATGAGCAGTTCTTC. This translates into CASSAGGSSYNEQFF.